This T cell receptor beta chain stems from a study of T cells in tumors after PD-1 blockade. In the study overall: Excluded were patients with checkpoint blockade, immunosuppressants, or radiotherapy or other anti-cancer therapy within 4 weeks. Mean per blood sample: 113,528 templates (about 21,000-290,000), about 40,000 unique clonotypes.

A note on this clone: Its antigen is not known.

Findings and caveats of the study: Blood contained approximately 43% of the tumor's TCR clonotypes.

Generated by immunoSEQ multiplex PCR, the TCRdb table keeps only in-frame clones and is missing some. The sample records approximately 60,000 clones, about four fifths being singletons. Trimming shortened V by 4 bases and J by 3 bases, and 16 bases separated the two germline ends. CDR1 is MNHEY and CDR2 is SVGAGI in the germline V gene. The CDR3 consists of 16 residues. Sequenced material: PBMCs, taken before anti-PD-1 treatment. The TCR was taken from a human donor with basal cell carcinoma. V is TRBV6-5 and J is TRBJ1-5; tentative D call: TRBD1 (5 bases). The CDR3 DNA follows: TGTGCCAGCAGTTTACATCCAGGGCATACCAATCAGCCCCAGCATTTT. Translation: CASSLHPGHTNQPQHF.